This T cell receptor beta chain was identified in a study of T-cell reconstitution after alpha-beta-depleted transplantation in children. During its preparation, the TCRbeta library received unique molecular identifiers. TCRdb re-derived calls from the PCR reads in MiXCR, one entry per CDR3 protein. The data hold a few hundred thousand distinct CDR3 sequences, with approximately 11% observed a single time. V lost 2 bases, J lost 5 bases, and 11 bases stayed unmatched. This CDR3 region has 17 residues. CDR1 and CDR2 (germline): MGHRA, YSYEKL. The chain has TRBV4-1 and TRBJ1-4, with 7 bases matching TRBD1. The sequences come from PBMCs from the stem cell graft donor, collected from the stem cell graft. The sequence was obtained from a human donor who donated a stem cell graft to a child with acute myeloid leukemia. CDR3 sequence reads: CASSQPNAGQQNEKLFF. CDR3 bases: TGCGCCAGCAGCCAACCGAACGCGGGACAGCAAAATGAAAAACTGTTTTTT.